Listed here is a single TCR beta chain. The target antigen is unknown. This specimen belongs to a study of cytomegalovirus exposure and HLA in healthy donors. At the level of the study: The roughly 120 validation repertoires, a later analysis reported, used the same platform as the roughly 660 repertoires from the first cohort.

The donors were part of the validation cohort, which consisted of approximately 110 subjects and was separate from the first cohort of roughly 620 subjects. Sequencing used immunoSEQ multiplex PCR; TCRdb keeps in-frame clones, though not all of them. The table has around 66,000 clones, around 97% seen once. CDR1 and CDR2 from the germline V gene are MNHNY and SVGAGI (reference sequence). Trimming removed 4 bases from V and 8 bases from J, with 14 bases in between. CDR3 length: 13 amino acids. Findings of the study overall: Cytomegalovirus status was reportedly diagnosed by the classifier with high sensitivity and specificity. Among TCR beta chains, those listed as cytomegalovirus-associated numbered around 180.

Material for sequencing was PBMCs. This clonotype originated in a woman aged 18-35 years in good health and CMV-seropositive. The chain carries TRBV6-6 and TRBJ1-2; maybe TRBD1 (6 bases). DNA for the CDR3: TGTGCCAGCAGTTCGGGGGGCGCGGGGGGCTACACCTTC. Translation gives CASSSGGAGGYTF.